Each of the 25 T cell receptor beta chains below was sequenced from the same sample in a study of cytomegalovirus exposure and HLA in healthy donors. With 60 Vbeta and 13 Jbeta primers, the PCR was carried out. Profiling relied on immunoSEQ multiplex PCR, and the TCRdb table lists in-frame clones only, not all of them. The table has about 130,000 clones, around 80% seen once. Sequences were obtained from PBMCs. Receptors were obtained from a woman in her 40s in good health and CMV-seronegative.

CDR3 sequence: CASKTREANEKLFF. In nucleotides, the CDR3 is TGTGCCAGCAAGACCCGGGAGGCTAATGAAAAACTGTTTTTT. V is TRBV27 and J is TRBJ1-4; the D is unclear. The CDR3 length is 14 residues. V lost 7 bases to trimming and J lost 3 bases, with 12 bases between them. CDR1 MNHEY and CDR2 SMNVEV come from the germline V gene (reference sequence).

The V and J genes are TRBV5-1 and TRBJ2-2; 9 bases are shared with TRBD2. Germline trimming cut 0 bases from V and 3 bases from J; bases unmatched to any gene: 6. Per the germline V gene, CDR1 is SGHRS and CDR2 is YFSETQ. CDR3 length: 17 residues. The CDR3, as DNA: TGCGCCAGCAGCTTGGTTCCTAGCGGGGTGTACACCGGGGAGCTGTTTTTT. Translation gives CASSLVPSGVYTGELFF.

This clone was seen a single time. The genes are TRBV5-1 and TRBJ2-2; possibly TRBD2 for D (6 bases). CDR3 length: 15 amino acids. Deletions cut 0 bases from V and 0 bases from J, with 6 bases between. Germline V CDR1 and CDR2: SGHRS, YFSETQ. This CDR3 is CASSLGGANTGELFF. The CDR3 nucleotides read TGCGCCAGCAGCTTGGGCGGGGCGAACACCGGGGAGCTGTTTTTT.

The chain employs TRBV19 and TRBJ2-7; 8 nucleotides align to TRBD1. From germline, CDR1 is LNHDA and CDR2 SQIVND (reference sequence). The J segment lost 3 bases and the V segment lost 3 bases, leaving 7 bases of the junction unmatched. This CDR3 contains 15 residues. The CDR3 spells CASSIYPGGIYEQYF. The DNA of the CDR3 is TGTGCCAGTAGTATTTATCCAGGGGGCATCTACGAGCAGTACTTC.

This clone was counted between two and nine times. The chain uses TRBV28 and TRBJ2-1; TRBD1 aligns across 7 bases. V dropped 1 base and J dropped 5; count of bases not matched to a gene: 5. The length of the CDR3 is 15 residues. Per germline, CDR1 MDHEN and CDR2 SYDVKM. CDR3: CASSLYGTVNNEQFF. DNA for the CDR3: TGTGCCAGCAGTTTATATGGGACAGTAAACAATGAGCAGTTCTTC.

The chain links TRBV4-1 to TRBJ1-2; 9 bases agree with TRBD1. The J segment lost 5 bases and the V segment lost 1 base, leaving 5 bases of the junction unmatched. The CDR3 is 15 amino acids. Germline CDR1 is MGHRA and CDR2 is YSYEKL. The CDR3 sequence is CASSQGDRAQYGYTF. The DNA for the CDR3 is TGCGCCAGCAGCCAAGGGGACAGGGCCCAATATGGCTACACCTTC.

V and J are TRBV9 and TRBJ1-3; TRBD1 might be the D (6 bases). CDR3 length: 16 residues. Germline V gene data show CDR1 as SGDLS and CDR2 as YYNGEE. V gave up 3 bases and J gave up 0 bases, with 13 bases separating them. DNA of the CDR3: TGTGCCAGCAGCGCGAAGGGGGGGAGCTCTGGAAACACCATATATTTT. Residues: CASSAKGGSSGNTIYF.

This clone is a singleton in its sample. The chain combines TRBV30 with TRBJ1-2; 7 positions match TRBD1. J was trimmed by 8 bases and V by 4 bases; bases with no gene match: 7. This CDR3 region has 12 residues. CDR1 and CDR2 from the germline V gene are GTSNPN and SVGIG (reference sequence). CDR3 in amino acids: CAWNRGGAGYTF. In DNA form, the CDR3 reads TGTGCCTGGAATAGAGGGGGCGCGGGCTACACCTTC. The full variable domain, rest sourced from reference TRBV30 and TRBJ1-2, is SQTIHQWPATLVQPVGSPLSLECTVEGTSNPNLYWYRQAAGRGLQLLFYSVGIGQISSEVPQNLSASRPQDRQFILSSKKLLLSDSGFYLCAWNRGGAGYTFGSGTRLTVV.

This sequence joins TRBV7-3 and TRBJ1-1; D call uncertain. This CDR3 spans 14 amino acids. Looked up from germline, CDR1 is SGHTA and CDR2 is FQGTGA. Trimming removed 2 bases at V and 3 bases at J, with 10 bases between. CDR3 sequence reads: CASSLLPGYTEAFF. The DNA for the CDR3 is TGTGCCAGCAGCTTACTGCCCGGGTACACTGAAGCTTTCTTT.

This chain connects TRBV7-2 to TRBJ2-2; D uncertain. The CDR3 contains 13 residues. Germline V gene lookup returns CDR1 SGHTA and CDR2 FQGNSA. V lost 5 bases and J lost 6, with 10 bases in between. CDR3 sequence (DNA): TGTGCCAGCAGCGCGATGGTGGCCGGGGAGCTGTTTTTT. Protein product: CASSAMVAGELFF. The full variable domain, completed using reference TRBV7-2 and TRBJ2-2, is GAGVSQSPSNKVTEKGKDVELRCDPISGHTALYWYRQSLGQGLEFLIYFQGNSAPDKSGLPSDRFSAERTGGSVSTLTIQRTQQEDSAVYLCASSAMVAGELFFGEGSRLTVL.

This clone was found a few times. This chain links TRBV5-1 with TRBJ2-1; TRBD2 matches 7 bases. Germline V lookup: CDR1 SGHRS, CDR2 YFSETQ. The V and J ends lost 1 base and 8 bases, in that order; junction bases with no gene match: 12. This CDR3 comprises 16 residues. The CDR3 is CASSLLAGAIRDEQFF. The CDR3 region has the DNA TGCGCCAGCAGCTTGCTTGCGGGAGCGATCCGCGATGAGCAGTTCTTC.

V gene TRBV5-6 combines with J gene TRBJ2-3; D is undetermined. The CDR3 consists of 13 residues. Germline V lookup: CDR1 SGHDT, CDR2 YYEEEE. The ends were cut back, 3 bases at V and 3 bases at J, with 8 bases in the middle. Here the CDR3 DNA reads TGTGCCAGCAGCTCATCAGCGACAGATACGCAGTATTTT. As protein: CASSSSATDTQYF.

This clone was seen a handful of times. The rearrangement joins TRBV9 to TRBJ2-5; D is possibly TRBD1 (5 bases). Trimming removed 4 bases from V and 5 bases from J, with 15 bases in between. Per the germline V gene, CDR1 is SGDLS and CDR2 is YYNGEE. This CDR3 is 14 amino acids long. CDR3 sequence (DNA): TGTGCCAGCAGCCCTTTTGGGGCTCGGGAGACCCAGTACTTC. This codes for CASSPFGARETQYF. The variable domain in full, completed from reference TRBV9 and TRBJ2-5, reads DSGVTQTPKHLITATGQRVTLRCSPRSGDLSVYWYQQSLDQGLQFLIQYYNGEERAKGNILERFSAQQFPDLHSELNLSSLELGDSALYFCASSPFGARETQYFGPGTRLLVL.

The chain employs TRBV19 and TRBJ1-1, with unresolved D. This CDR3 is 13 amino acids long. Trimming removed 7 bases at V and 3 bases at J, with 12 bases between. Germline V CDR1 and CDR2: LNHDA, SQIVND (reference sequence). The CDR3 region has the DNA TGTGCCAGTATCGGAGGTTTTGACACTGAAGCTTTCTTT. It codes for CASIGGFDTEAFF.

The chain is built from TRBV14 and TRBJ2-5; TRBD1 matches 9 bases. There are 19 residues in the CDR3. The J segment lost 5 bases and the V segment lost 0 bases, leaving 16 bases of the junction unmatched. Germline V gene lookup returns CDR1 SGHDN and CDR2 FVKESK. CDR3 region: CASSQEGIWWNRGRETQYF. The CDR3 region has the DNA TGTGCCAGCAGCCAAGAGGGGATCTGGTGGAACAGGGGGCGTGAGACCCAGTACTTC.

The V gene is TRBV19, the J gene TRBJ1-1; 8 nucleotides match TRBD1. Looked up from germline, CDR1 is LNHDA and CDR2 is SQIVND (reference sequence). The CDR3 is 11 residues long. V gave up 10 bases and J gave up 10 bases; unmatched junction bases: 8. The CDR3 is CATQGAVGAFF. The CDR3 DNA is TGTGCCACGCAGGGGGCGGTCGGAGCTTTCTTT.

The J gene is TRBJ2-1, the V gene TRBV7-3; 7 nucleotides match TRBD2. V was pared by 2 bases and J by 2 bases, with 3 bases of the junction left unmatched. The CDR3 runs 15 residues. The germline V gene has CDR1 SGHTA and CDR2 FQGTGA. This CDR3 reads CASSLRLAPYNEQFF. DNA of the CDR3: TGTGCCAGCAGCTTACGACTAGCCCCCTACAATGAGCAGTTCTTC.

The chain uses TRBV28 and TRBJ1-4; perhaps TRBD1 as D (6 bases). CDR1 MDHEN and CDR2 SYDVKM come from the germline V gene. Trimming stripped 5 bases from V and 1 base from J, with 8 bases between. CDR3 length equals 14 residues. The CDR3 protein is CASSEQGTNEKLFF. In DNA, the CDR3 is TGTGCCAGCAGTGAACAGGGAACTAATGAAAAACTGTTTTTT.

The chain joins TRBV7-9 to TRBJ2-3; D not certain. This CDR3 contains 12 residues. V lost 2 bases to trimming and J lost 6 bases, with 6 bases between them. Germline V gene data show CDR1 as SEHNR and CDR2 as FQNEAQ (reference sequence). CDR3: CASSLMQDTQYF. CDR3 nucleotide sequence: TGTGCCAGCAGCTTAATGCAGGATACGCAGTATTTT. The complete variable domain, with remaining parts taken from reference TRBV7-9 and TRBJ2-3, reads DTGVSQNPRHKITKRGQNVTFRCDPISEHNRLYWYRQTLGQGPEFLTYFQNEAQLEKSRLLSDRFSAERPKGSFSTLEIQRTEQGDSAMYLCASSLMQDTQYFGPGTRLTVL.

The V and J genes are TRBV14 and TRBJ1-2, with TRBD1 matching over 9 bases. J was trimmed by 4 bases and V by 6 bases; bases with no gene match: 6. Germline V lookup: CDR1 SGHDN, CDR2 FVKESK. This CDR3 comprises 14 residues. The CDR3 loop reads CASSGTGRTYGYTF. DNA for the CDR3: TGTGCCAGCAGTGGGACAGGGCGCACCTATGGCTACACCTTC.

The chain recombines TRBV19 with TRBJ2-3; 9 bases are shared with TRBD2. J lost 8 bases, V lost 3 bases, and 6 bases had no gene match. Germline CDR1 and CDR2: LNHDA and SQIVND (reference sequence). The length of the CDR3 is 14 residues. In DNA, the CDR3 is TGTGCCAGTAGTATTTTAGCGGGGGCGGGTACGCAGTATTTT. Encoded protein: CASSILAGAGTQYF.

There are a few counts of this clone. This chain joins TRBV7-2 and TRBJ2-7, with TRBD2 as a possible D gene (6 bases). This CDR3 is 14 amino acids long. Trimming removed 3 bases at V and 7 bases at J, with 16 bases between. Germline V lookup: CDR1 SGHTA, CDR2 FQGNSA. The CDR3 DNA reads TGTGCCAGCAGCTTGTCAGCGGGTCTTGGAGAGCAGTACTTC. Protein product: CASSLSAGLGEQYF.

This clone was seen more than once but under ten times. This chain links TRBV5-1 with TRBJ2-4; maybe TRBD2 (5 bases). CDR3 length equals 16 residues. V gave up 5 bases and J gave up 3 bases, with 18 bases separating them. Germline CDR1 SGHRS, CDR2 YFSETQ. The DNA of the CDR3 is TGCGCCAGCAGTCGGGCGGGCCCCTTCGACAAAAACATTCAGTACTTC. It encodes CASSRAGPFDKNIQYF.

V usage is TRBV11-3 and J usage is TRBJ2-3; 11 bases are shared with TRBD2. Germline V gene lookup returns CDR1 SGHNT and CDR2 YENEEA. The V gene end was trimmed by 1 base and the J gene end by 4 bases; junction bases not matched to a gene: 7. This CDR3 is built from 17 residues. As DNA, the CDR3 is TGTGCCAGCAGCTTAGGAACTAGCGGGAGTGTTGCAGATACGCAGTATTTT. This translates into CASSLGTSGSVADTQYF.

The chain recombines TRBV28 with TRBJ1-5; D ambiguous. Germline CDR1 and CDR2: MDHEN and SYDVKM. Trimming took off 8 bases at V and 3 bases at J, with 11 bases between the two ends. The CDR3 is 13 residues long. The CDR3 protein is CASGPVPNQPQHF. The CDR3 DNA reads TGTGCCAGCGGGCCAGTTCCCAATCAGCCCCAGCATTTT.